These T cell receptor beta chains were read from a single sample in a study of T cell responses to AZD1222 COVID-19 vaccine. The data were produced by immunoSEQ multiplex PCR, yet TCRdb's version contains in-frame clones alone and is incomplete. The sample records some 100,000 clones, approximately 88% being singletons. This material consisted of peripheral blood, taken on day 0 of AZD1222 vaccination. The origin of the receptors is an adult in good health. Both conserved end residues are part of each CDR3. Fields, in order: V gene, D gene, J gene, clone size, CDR3 protein, CDR3 DNA. D genes are given only for firm matches. Only part of the rows carry a size: once, few, many, or a class if the clone is expanded.

TRBV27	.	TRBJ2-7	.	CASSSVGETPHEKYF	TGTGCCAGCAGTTCGGTGGGGGAGACCCCCCACGAGAAGTACTTC
TRBV10-3	TRBD2	TRBJ2-3	.	CAISGSGLASTDTQYF	TGTGCCATCAGTGGATCGGGACTAGCGAGTACAGATACGCAGTATTTT
TRBV5-1	.	TRBJ1-2	.	CASSLEGRVLEDGYTF	TGCGCCAGCAGCTTGGAGGGCAGGGTCTTGGAGGATGGCTACACCTTC
TRBV5-4	.	TRBJ1-2	.	CASSLPLENYGYTF	TGTGCCAGCAGCCTGCCGTTAGAAAACTATGGCTACACCTTC
TRBV10-2	.	TRBJ1-2	.	CASSDLYTRAGYTF	TGCGCCAGCAGTGACTTATACACTAGGGCTGGCTACACCTTC
TRBV10-2	TRBD2	TRBJ2-2	once	CASKTSGGTGELFF	TGCGCCAGCAAGACTAGCGGTGGCACCGGGGAGCTGTTTTTT
TRBV29-1	.	TRBJ2-3	.	CSVEYRGTDTQYF	TGCAGCGTTGAGTATCGGGGCACAGATACGCAGTATTTT
TRBV7-3	TRBD1	TRBJ2-1	.	CASSLGQGSYNEQFF	TGTGCCAGCAGCTTAGGACAGGGATCCTACAATGAGCAGTTCTTC
TRBV12-3/TRBV12-4	.	TRBJ2-1	.	CASSLGGEQFF	TGTGCCAGCAGCCTCGGTGGGGAGCAGTTCTTC
TRBV20-1	.	TRBJ2-3	once	CSASIGDTQYF	TGCAGTGCTAGCATCGGAGATACGCAGTATTTT
TRBV11-3	.	TRBJ1-1	.	CASTASTEAFF	TGTGCCAGCACCGCATCGACTGAAGCTTTCTTT
TRBV5-5	TRBD1	TRBJ1-4	.	CASSFEDRRNEKLFF	TGTGCCAGCAGCTTTGAGGACAGGAGGAATGAAAAACTGTTTTTT
TRBV2	.	TRBJ2-1	.	CASSQGRSSSYNEQFF	TGTGCCAGCAGCCAAGGACGTAGCAGCTCCTACAATGAGCAGTTCTTC
TRBV7-2	.	TRBJ1-2	.	CASSKGGLGYGYTF	TGTGCCAGCAGCAAGGGCGGACTGGGCTATGGCTACACCTTC
TRBV5-1	.	TRBJ2-1	.	CASNPRLGDEQFF	TGCGCCAGCAACCCCCGGCTCGGGGATGAGCAGTTCTTC
TRBV13	TRBD2	TRBJ2-5	.	CASSSPRGLAVQETQYF	TGTGCCAGCAGTTCTCCAAGGGGACTAGCGGTCCAAGAGACCCAGTACTTC
TRBV30	.	TRBJ2-3	.	CAWSVTADTQYF	TGTGCCTGGAGTGTAACAGCAGATACGCAGTATTTT
TRBV28	.	TRBJ2-3	once	CASSPILGRRQVHTDTQYF	TGTGCCAGCAGTCCGATATTGGGACGGAGACAGGTACACACAGATACGCAGTATTTT
TRBV5-5	TRBD1	TRBJ2-7	.	CASSLAGTGDFYEQYF	TGTGCCAGCAGCTTGGCTGGGACAGGAGACTTCTACGAGCAGTACTTC
TRBV18	TRBD1	TRBJ1-2	.	CASSPDRVNYGYTF	TGTGCCAGCTCACCGGACAGGGTTAACTATGGCTACACCTTC
TRBV9	.	TRBJ1-3	.	CASSGKGNTIYF	TGTGCCAGCAGCGGGAAAGGAAACACCATATATTTT
TRBV19	.	TRBJ1-1	.	CASSIKENTEAFF	TGTGCCAGTAGTATCAAGGAGAACACTGAAGCTTTCTTT
TRBV15	TRBD1	TRBJ2-3	.	CATSRAPPGQGADTQYF	TGTGCCACCAGCAGAGCCCCCCCCGGGCAGGGGGCAGATACGCAGTATTTT
TRBV2	.	TRBJ2-1	.	CASHLEVSNEQFF	TGTGCCAGCCACTTAGAAGTTTCCAATGAGCAGTTCTTC
TRBV5-5	.	TRBJ2-7	.	CASSLGQYEQYF	TGTGCCAGCAGTTTGGGGCAGTACGAGCAGTACTTC
TRBV7-3	.	TRBJ2-3	.	CASSLAVTSTDTQYF	TGTGCCAGCAGCTTAGCGGTGACCAGCACAGATACGCAGTATTTT
TRBV21-1	.	TRBJ2-7	.	CASSTKGGGDRVSHRVDEQYF	TGTGCCAGCAGCACCAAAGGAGGCGGCGACAGGGTGTCCCATAGAGTCGACGAGCAGTACTTC
TRBV27	TRBD1	TRBJ2-5	.	CASSLRGRGETQYF	TGTGCCAGCAGTTTAAGGGGGCGCGGGGAGACCCAGTACTTC
TRBV28	TRBD1	TRBJ1-4	.	CASSPRRQGWNEKLFF	TGTGCCAGCAGTCCGCGAAGACAGGGTTGGAACGAAAAACTGTTTTTT
TRBV4-1	.	TRBJ1-5	few	CASSQQDSRAQPQHF	TGCGCCAGCAGCCAACAGGACAGTAGGGCTCAGCCCCAGCATTTT
TRBV29-1	TRBD1	TRBJ1-3	.	CSVGEGQSTGNTIYF	TGCAGCGTTGGAGAGGGACAGAGTACTGGAAACACCATATATTTT
TRBV28	TRBD1	TRBJ1-2	.	CASSPGTGWGYTF	TGTGCCAGCAGCCCCGGGACAGGTTGGGGCTACACCTTC
TRBV9	.	TRBJ2-7	.	CASSVDGPNAYEQYF	TGTGCCAGCAGCGTAGATGGGCCCAACGCCTACGAGCAGTACTTC
TRBV28	TRBD1	TRBJ1-4	.	CASSFLTGWNEKLFF	TGTGCCAGCAGTTTTCTGACAGGGTGGAATGAAAAACTGTTTTTT
TRBV25-1	.	TRBJ2-1	.	CASSETPSAQFF	TGTGCCAGCAGTGAGACCCCTAGCGCACAGTTCTTC